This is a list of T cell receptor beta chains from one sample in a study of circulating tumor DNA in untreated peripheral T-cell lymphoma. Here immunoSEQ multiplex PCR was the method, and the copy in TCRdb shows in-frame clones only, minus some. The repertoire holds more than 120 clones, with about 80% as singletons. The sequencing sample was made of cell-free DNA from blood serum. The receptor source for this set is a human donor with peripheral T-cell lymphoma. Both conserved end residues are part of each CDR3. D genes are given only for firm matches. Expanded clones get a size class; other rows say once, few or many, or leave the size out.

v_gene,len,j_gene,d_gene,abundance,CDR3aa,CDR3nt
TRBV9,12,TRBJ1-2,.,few,CASEGGPYGYTF,TGTGCCAGTGAGGGGGGCCCCTATGGCTACACCTTC
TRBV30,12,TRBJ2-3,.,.,CAWSWGTDTQYF,TGTGCCTGGAGTTGGGGCACAGATACGCAGTATTTT
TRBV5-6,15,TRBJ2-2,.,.,CASRPRAGAVGELFF,TGTGCCAGCAGACCCCGAGCAGGGGCGGTCGGGGAGCTGTTTTTT
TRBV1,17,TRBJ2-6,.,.,CTSSYTCAQSRANVLTF,.
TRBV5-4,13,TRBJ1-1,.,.,CASSRALNTEAFF,TGTGCCAGCAGTCGAGCTCTGAACACTGAAGCTTTCTTT
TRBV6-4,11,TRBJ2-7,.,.,CASSDFYEQYF,TGTGCCAGCAGTGACTTCTACGAGCAGTACTTC